The clone carrying this T cell receptor (beta chain) was detected many times. No antigen is known for it. The entry originates in a study of regulatory T cells in long-lasting Graves disease. Broader study findings: Among the persistent patients, 2,741 public clonotypes were shared, more than the 850 to 1,000 shared among new patients. Persistent disease was associated with favored TRBV28 usage and with favored use of TRBJ1-2 and TRBJ2-5.

The germline CDR1 and CDR2 sequences are KGHDR and SFDVKD. The CDR3 is 16 amino acids. J gave up 2 bases and V 5 bases, and 7 bases lay outside the gene matches. iRepertoire HTBI primers and Arm-PCR of CDR3 regions built TCR beta libraries. MiXCR, run by TCRdb on the multiplex PCR reads, gives a single entry per CDR3 protein. The sample comprises 250,000 or so distinct CDR3 sequences, around 20% of which are singletons, and about 15% rests with the top ten. Time point defined: newly diagnosed GD, antithyroid drugs for less than 3 months. From PBMCs, RNA was extracted and then used to make the TCR library.

Source: peripheral blood mononuclear cells (PBMCs), taken at new diagnosis, from a patient treated with antithyroid drugs. This clonotype originated in a female donor with Graves disease. This sequence joins TRBV24-1 and TRBJ1-2, with 10 nucleotides matching TRBD1. Written as DNA, the CDR3 is TGTGCCACCAGTGGCGGGGGGACAGGGGAGAACTATGGCTACACCTTC. It yields the protein CATSGGGTGENYGYTF.